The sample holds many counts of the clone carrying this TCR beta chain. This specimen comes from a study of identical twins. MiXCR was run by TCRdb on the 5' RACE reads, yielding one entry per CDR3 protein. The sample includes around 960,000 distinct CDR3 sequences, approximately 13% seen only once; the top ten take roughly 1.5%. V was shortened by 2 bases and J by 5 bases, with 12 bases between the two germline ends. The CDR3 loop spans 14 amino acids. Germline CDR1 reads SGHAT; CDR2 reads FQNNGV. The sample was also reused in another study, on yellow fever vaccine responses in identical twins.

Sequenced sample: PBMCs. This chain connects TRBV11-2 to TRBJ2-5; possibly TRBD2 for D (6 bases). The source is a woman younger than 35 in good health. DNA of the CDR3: TGTGCCAGCAGCTTAAGCGGGTCAGGGGAGACCCAGTACTTC. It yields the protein CASSLSGSGETQYF.